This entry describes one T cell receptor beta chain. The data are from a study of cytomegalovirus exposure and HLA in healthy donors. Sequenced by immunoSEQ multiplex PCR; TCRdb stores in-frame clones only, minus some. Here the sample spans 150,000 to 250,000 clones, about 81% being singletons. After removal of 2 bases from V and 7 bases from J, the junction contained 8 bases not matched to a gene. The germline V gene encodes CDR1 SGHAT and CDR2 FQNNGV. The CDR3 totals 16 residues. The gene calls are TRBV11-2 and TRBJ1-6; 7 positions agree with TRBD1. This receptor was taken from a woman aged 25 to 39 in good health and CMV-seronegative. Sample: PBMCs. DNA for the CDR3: TGTGCCAGCAGCTTATTCGGACAGGCGACCAATTCACCCCTCCACTTT. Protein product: CASSLFGQATNSPLHF.